The 10 T cell receptor beta chains below come from one sample, sequenced in a study of T cells after posttransplantation cyclophosphamide. A marrow graft followed busulfan-fludarabine conditioning, with cyclophosphamide on days +3 and +4. The repertoire was sequenced with immunoSEQ multiplex PCR; TCRdb's copy has only in-frame clones and lacks some. The sample includes 15,000 to 20,000 clones, roughly four fifths of them seen just once. The sequences come from CD8+ T cells sorted from PBMCs, collected roughly 250 weeks after a stem cell transplant with posttransplant cyclophosphamide. All receptors derive from a female patient aged 35-55 years who received an allogeneic stem cell transplant from a related donor, was CMV-positive, and had no GVHD. Part of the T cell pool may stem from the graft donor.

The V gene is TRBV7-3, the J gene TRBJ2-2, with a possible D match to TRBD1 (5 bases). V was clipped by 6 bases and J by 1 base, with 9 bases between them. The CDR3 has 14 amino acids. Germline V CDR1 and CDR2: SGHTA, FQGTGA. For the CDR3, the DNA is TGTGCCAGCAGGACCGACAGGAACACCGGGGAGCTGTTTTTT. Amino acid sequence: CASRTDRNTGELFF.

The V call is TRBV28, the J call TRBJ2-7; D might be TRBD1 (6 bases). The length of the CDR3 is 16 residues. Trimming stripped 6 bases from V and 0 bases from J, with 18 bases between. Germline CDR1 is MDHEN and CDR2 is SYDVKM. CDR3 protein: CASRQTTGSGSYEQYF. CDR3 DNA: TGTGCCAGCAGGCAGACCACAGGGTCGGGCTCCTACGAGCAGTACTTC.

This sequence joins TRBV7-8 and TRBJ1-5; 7 bases match TRBD1. CDR1 and CDR2 (germline): SGHVS, FQNEAQ. V lost 5 bases, J lost 1 base, and 2 bases stayed unmatched. This CDR3 contains 14 residues. The CDR3: CASSKGQSNQPQHF. The CDR3 DNA follows: TGTGCCAGCAGCAAGGGACAGAGCAATCAGCCCCAGCATTTT.

A few counts support this clone. V gene TRBV6-1 combines with J gene TRBJ1-5; D possibly corresponds to TRBD1 (6 bases). Per germline, CDR1 MNHNS and CDR2 SASEGT. This CDR3 contains 15 residues. V shed 8 bases and J shed 0 bases, with 14 bases lying between them. The chain's CDR3 is CASWWTADSNQPQHF. CDR3 in DNA: TGTGCCAGCTGGTGGACAGCTGATAGCAATCAGCCCCAGCATTTT.

The chain combines TRBV2 with TRBJ2-7; 11 nucleotides match TRBD2. The V segment lost 3 bases and the J segment 4 bases; nucleotides outside the gene matches: 8. CDR3 length: 16 residues. Germline-derived CDR1 and CDR2 are SNHLY and FYNNEI. CDR3 loop: CASSDVSGGAVYEQYF. CDR3 coding DNA: TGTGCCAGCAGTGATGTTAGCGGGGGGGCCGTTTACGAGCAGTACTTC.

The chain joins TRBV5-1 to TRBJ1-3; a possible D gene is TRBD1 (6 bases). V was clipped by 4 bases and J by 0 bases, with 14 bases between them. Looked up from germline, CDR1 is SGHRS and CDR2 is YFSETQ. The CDR3 extends over 16 amino acids. DNA for the CDR3: TGCGCCAGCAGCCTCGATCGGACAGCCTCTGGAAACACCATATATTTT. Protein product: CASSLDRTASGNTIYF.

This chain uses TRBV29-1 with TRBJ2-7, with 9 bases identical to TRBD1. Germline V gene sequence: CDR1 SQVTM, CDR2 ANQGSEA. The J segment lost 2 bases and the V segment lost 6 bases, leaving 5 bases of the junction unmatched. The CDR3 contains 13 residues. In DNA form, the CDR3 reads TGCAGCGTAGGGACAGGGAATACCTACGAGCAGTACTTC. Translated: CSVGTGNTYEQYF.

V usage is TRBV27 and J usage is TRBJ2-3; TRBD1 aligns across 7 bases. CDR1 and CDR2 from the germline V gene are MNHEY and SMNVEV (reference sequence). This CDR3 spans 13 amino acids. The junction had 8 bases not matched to a gene; V was cut back by 8 bases and J by 6 bases. The DNA for the CDR3 is TGTGCCAGCGGGCCTGGGACAGCGGATACGCAGTATTTT. Encoded protein: CASGPGTADTQYF.

This clone has a single count. The chain employs TRBV4-1 and TRBJ1-2; D remains unclear. The V end was cut by 0 bases, the J end by 8 bases, with 22 bases between. CDR1 MGHRA and CDR2 YSYEKL come from the germline V gene. The CDR3 extends over 17 amino acids. CDR3 sequence: CASSQERAVVISPGYTF. The CDR3 nucleotides read TGCGCCAGCAGCCAAGAGCGGGCAGTGGTAATCTCCCCAGGCTACACCTTC.

The V and J genes are TRBV19 and TRBJ1-5; no clear D gene. This CDR3 is built from 12 residues. Germline CDR1 is LNHDA and CDR2 is SQIVND (reference sequence). The CDR3 is CSTAEGNQPQHF. The CDR3 coding sequence is TGTTCGACGGCCGAGGGCAATCAGCCCCAGCATTTT.